These T cell receptor beta chains were read from a single sample in a study of cytomegalovirus exposure and HLA in healthy donors. Clones were read by immunoSEQ multiplex PCR, and TCRdb kept only the in-frame ones, dropping some. The repertoire has 50,000 to 75,000 clones, approximately 83% of them found once; the top ten carry more than 1.5%. The sequencing sample was made of PBMCs. The source is a human donor in good health. Both conserved end residues are part of each CDR3. The D gene is left open where the match is weak. Size is omitted from some rows. Given values are once, few, many or a class for expanded clones.

TRBD1,once,TRBJ2-7,TRBV4-2,CASSRDRGYEQYF,TGTGCCAGCAGCCGGGACAGGGGATACGAGCAGTACTTC
TRBD1,-,TRBJ2-3,TRBV28,CASSPPWGQRTDTQYF,TGTGCCAGCAGCCCCCCTTGGGGACAGAGGACAGATACGCAGTATTTT
TRBD1,once,TRBJ1-3,TRBV4-2,CASSHNAQGADTIYF,TGTGCCAGCAGCCATAACGCACAGGGGGCGGACACCATATATTTT
TRBD1,once,TRBJ1-5,TRBV10-3,CAISGTGGDNQPQHF,TGTGCCATCAGTGGGACAGGGGGTGATAATCAGCCCCAGCATTTT
-,-,TRBJ1-4,TRBV2,CASTGTGEKLFF,TGTGCCAGCACGGGTACAGGCGAAAAACTGTTTTTT
TRBD1,-,TRBJ2-7,TRBV25-1,CASSPDRATYEQYF,TGTGCCAGCAGCCCGGACAGGGCAACCTACGAGCAGTACTTC
-,-,TRBJ2-2,TRBV15,CATSRDPQSAGELFF,TGTGCCACCAGCAGAGATCCGCAGTCTGCTGGGGAGCTGTTTTTT
TRBD1,few,TRBJ2-4,TRBV2,CASSTTGDQNIQYF,TGTGCCAGCAGTACGACAGGGGATCAAAACATTCAGTACTTC
TRBD2,-,TRBJ2-1,TRBV7-9,CSSSSSGTDYNEQFF,TGTTCCAGCAGCTCTAGCGGGACCGACTACAATGAGCAGTTCTTC
-,-,TRBJ1-1,TRBV2,CASAYRDITEAFF,TGTGCCAGTGCCTACCGGGATATCACTGAAGCTTTCTTT
-,-,TRBJ1-2,TRBV4-2,CASSQWTDYGYTF,TGTGCCAGCAGCCAATGGACAGACTATGGCTACACCTTC
TRBD1,-,TRBJ2-1,TRBV19,CASGTDLYNEQFF,TGTGCCAGCGGGACAGATCTATACAATGAGCAGTTCTTC
TRBD1,-,TRBJ2-7,TRBV4-2,CASSQEGQGGPYEQYF,TGTGCCAGCAGCCAAGAGGGACAGGGCGGGCCCTACGAGCAGTACTTC
TRBD1,-,TRBJ1-5,TRBV18,CASSRGQGNQPQHF,TGTGCCAGCTCACGAGGACAGGGCAATCAGCCCCAGCATTTT
TRBD2,-,TRBJ2-7,TRBV2,CATSGSFNGGGEQYF,TGTGCCACTAGCGGGAGTTTTAATGGTGGCGGCGAGCAGTACTTC
-,-,TRBJ1-5,TRBV21-1,CASSKPQGQDEYSNQPQHF,TGTGCCAGCAGCAAACCCCAGGGACAGGACGAATATAGCAATCAGCCCCAGCATTTT
-,-,TRBJ2-2,TRBV28,CASSRTAGTGELFF,TGTGCCAGCAGTCGTACAGCAGGGACCGGGGAGCTGTTTTTT
-,-,TRBJ2-1,TRBV27,CASSLSSPATSYNEQFF,TGTGCCAGCAGTTTATCGAGCCCTGCAACGTCCTACAATGAGCAGTTCTTC
-,-,TRBJ2-7,TRBV7-9,CASSLESRGDYEQYF,TGTGCCAGCAGCTTAGAGAGCAGGGGAGACTACGAGCAGTACTTC
-,-,TRBJ1-4,TRBV15,CATSRSRDRSNEKLFF,TGTGCCACCAGCAGATCTCGAGACAGGTCCAATGAAAAACTGTTTTTT
-,-,TRBJ2-3,TRBV5-4,CASSLATTSTDTQYF,TGTGCCAGCAGCTTGGCTACCACTAGCACAGATACGCAGTATTTT
TRBD2,once,TRBJ2-7,TRBV7-9,CASSLSFGLAGFQYF,TGTGCCAGCAGCTTGAGCTTTGGGCTAGCGGGATTTCAGTACTTC